The 29 T cell receptor beta chains below come from one sample, sequenced in a study of blood T cell repertoires in COVID-19 (dated by TCRdb to 2020 to 2022). Library method: the immunoSEQ multiplex PCR assay. TCRdb holds this immuneACCESS table with in-frame rearrangements only. Some clones are missing; in checked studies, unresolved V genes explain under half, and the rest has no known cause. The sample table contains fewer than 500,000 clones; only one count was recorded for 81% of them. The ten largest clones represent over 0.95% of the sample. Sequenced input: peripheral blood. These receptors were collected from a human donor with acute or convalescent COVID-19. The donor label of this sample is uncertain.

This sequence joins TRBV6-5 and TRBJ1-5; D might be TRBD1 (5 bases). Germline V lookup: CDR1 MNHEY, CDR2 SVGAGI. V lost 2 bases, J lost 6 bases, and 11 bases lay in between. The CDR3 extends over 14 amino acids. The CDR3 coding sequence is TGTGCCAGCAGTTACACAAGGGGAGGTCAGCCCCAGCATTTT. Translated: CASSYTRGGQPQHF.

V usage is TRBV7-8 and J usage is TRBJ1-5; 8 positions agree with TRBD1. With V trimmed by 5 bases and J by 7 bases, 13 bases remained unmatched. This CDR3 is 16 amino acids long. Germline V gene sequence: CDR1 SGHVS, CDR2 FQNEAQ. CDR3 sequence reads: CASSPRPQGAGQPQHF. In nucleotides, the CDR3 is TGTGCCAGCAGCCCTAGACCCCAGGGGGCTGGCCAGCCCCAGCATTTT.

The gene calls are TRBV2 and TRBJ2-7; 8 bases map to TRBD1. CDR1 SNHLY and CDR2 FYNNEI come from the germline V gene. Trimming took 6 bases from V and 2 from J; bases not matched to a gene: 9. The CDR3 covers 15 residues. CDR3: CASRRPGTGTYEQYF. CDR3 nucleotide sequence: TGTGCCAGCAGACGTCCCGGGACAGGTACCTACGAGCAGTACTTC. The complete variable domain, with remaining parts taken from reference TRBV2 and TRBJ2-7, reads EPEVTQTPSHQVTQMGQEVILRCVPISNHLYFYWYRQILGQKVEFLVSFYNNEISEKSEIFDDQFSVERPDGSNFTLKIRSTKLEDSAMYFCASRRPGTGTYEQYFGPGTRLTVT.

The chain employs TRBV6-6 and TRBJ1-2; D unclear. V lost 6 bases and J lost 5, with 19 bases in between. Germline loops: CDR1 MNHNY, CDR2 SVGAGI (reference sequence). This CDR3 is 15 amino acids long. CDR3: CASSSPPGSGYGYTF. The CDR3, as DNA: TGTGCCAGCAGCTCACCCCCAGGCTCTGGGTATGGCTACACCTTC.

The chain employs TRBV5-1 and TRBJ1-1, with TRBD1 as a possible D gene (6 bases). Germline V gives CDR1 SGHRS, CDR2 YFSETQ. The CDR3 runs 16 residues. The ends were cut back, 0 bases at V and 0 bases at J, with 12 bases in the middle. Here the CDR3 reads CASSLGRTAMNTEAFF. CDR3 DNA sequence: TGCGCCAGCAGCTTGGGACGGACAGCTATGAACACTGAAGCTTTCTTT. The entire variable domain, with the rest obtained from reference TRBV5-1 and TRBJ1-1, is as follows: KAGVTQTPRYLIKTRGQQVTLSCSPISGHRSVSWYQQTPGQGLQFLFEYFSETQRNKGNFPGRFSGRQFSNSRSEMNVSTLELGDSALYLCASSLGRTAMNTEAFFGQGTRLTVV.

In this sample, this clone turned up a few times. The chain has TRBV14 and TRBJ1-2, with a weak D call TRBD1 (5 bases). Germline V CDR1 and CDR2: SGHDN, FVKESK. Trimming took off 0 bases at V and 7 bases at J, with 21 bases between the two ends. The CDR3 is 17 residues long. The CDR3 here is CASSQEGMAHRGGGYTF. In DNA, the CDR3 is TGTGCCAGCAGCCAAGAGGGAATGGCTCACCGGGGGGGTGGCTACACCTTC.

This chain connects TRBV11-2 to TRBJ2-3; 7 bases are shared with TRBD2. With 3 bases clipped from V and 6 bases from J, the junction kept 12 bases outside the gene matches. Germline CDR1 SGHAT, CDR2 FQNNGV. The CDR3 runs to 16 residues. CDR3 sequence reads: CASSLGGGPSGDTQYF. Written as DNA, the CDR3 is TGTGCCAGCAGCTTGGGCGGGGGTCCCTCGGGCGATACGCAGTATTTT. Together with reference TRBV11-2 and TRBJ2-3, the CDR3 gives the full variable domain: EAGVAQSPRYKIIEKRQSVAFWCNPISGHATLYWYQQILGQGPKLLIQFQNNGVVDDSQLPKDRFSAERLKGVDSTLKIQPAKLEDSAVYLCASSLGGGPSGDTQYFGPGTRLTVL.

This chain joins TRBV6-5 and TRBJ2-7, with 7 bases fitting TRBD2. The V and J ends lost 8 bases and 2 bases, in that order; junction bases with no gene match: 9. The CDR3 has 14 residues. The germline gives CDR1 MNHEY, CDR2 SVGAGI. The CDR3 spells CASLLFGGAYEQYF. The CDR3, as DNA: TGTGCCAGCCTGCTCTTTGGGGGGGCCTACGAGCAGTACTTC.

This sequence joins TRBV7-9 and TRBJ2-3, with D possibly TRBD2 on 6 matching bases. CDR1 and CDR2 from the germline V gene are SEHNR and FQNEAQ (reference sequence). Trimming removed 1 base at V and 0 bases at J, with 17 bases between. This CDR3 region has 18 residues. This chain's CDR3 is CASSLGRTGDTSTDTQYF. CDR3 bases: TGTGCCAGCAGCTTAGGGAGAACGGGGGATACTAGCACAGATACGCAGTATTTT.

The chain links TRBV7-6 to TRBJ2-6; TRBD1 aligns across 9 bases. This CDR3 contains 18 residues. Germline values: CDR1 SGHVS, CDR2 FNYEAQ. The trim removed 5 bases at V and 0 bases at J, leaving 8 bases unmatched. The CDR3 bases are TGTGCCAGCAGCCCACAGGGGGCACTAAACTCTGGGGCCAACGTCCTGACTTTC. It translates to CASSPQGALNSGANVLTF.

The V call is TRBV5-4, the J call TRBJ2-5; TRBD2 is a possible D gene (6 bases). The V and J ends lost 4 bases and 2 bases respectively, with 12 bases between them. This CDR3 contains 14 residues. CDR1 is SGHNT and CDR2 is YYREEE in the germline V gene (reference sequence). CDR3 in DNA: TGTGCCAGCAGCCTTCGACTAGAACAAGAGACCCAGTACTTC. It codes for CASSLRLEQETQYF. The full variable domain, with the rest looked up from reference TRBV5-4 and TRBJ2-5, is ETGVTQSPTHLIKTRGQQVTLRCSSQSGHNTVSWYQQALGQGPQFIFQYYREEENGRGNFPPRFSGLQFPNYSSELNVNALELDDSALYLCASSLRLEQETQYFGPGTRLLVL.

This chain joins TRBV2 and TRBJ1-2; D remains unclear. This CDR3 has 14 amino acids. In germline, CDR1 is SNHLY, CDR2 FYNNEI. V gave up 2 bases and J gave up 8 bases, with 15 bases separating them. The CDR3: CASSENLRGGGYTF. CDR3 DNA sequence: TGTGCCAGCAGTGAAAATCTACGGGGAGGGGGCTACACCTTC.

The CDR3 sequence: CATSDAGGPANQPQHF. The CDR3 DNA is TGTGCCACCAGTGATGCAGGGGGCCCGGCTAATCAGCCCCAGCATTTT. The chain employs TRBV24-1 and TRBJ1-5; TRBD1 agrees at 8 bases. Germline values: CDR1 KGHDR, CDR2 SFDVKD. The CDR3 is 16 amino acids. J gave up 4 bases and V 3 bases, and 7 bases lay outside the gene matches.

The rearrangement uses TRBV6-5 and TRBJ2-7, with TRBD2 as a possible D gene (6 bases). V was trimmed by 3 bases and J by 5 bases, leaving 8 bases between them. This CDR3 has 12 amino acids. Germline CDR1 reads MNHEY; CDR2 reads SVGAGI. The CDR3 is CASSYTGDEQYF. The CDR3 coding sequence is TGTGCCAGCAGTTATACGGGGGACGAGCAGTACTTC.

This chain links TRBV6-1 with TRBJ1-1; no clear D gene. CDR3 length: 18 residues. V was trimmed by 2 bases and J by 4 bases, leaving 23 bases between them. In germline, CDR1 is MNHNS, CDR2 SASEGT. CDR3 in DNA: TGTGCCAGCAGTGAAACGAGGTATGGCGTTGGTGGTCCCACTGAAGCTTTCTTT. Its translation is CASSETRYGVGGPTEAFF.

CDR3 DNA: TGTGCCAGCAGACAGGCCAGGAATGAAAAACTGTTTTTT. Translating it yields CASRQARNEKLFF. The chain uses TRBV2 and TRBJ1-4, with D possibly matching TRBD1 (5 bases). Trimming stripped 6 bases from V and 5 bases from J, with 10 bases between. The CDR3 has 13 amino acids. The germline gives CDR1 SNHLY, CDR2 FYNNEI.

V is TRBV19 and J is TRBJ2-5; D unclear. CDR3 length: 13 residues. Germline values: CDR1 LNHDA, CDR2 SQIVND (reference sequence). Trimming left V 5 bases short and J 2 bases short, with 9 bases between. The CDR3 DNA sequence: TGTGCCAGTAGTGATACAGCTCAAGAGACCCAGTACTTC. Protein product: CASSDTAQETQYF.

The chain recombines TRBV7-9 with TRBJ1-1, with D perhaps TRBD1 (5 bases). Germline V CDR1 and CDR2: SEHNR, FQNEAQ (reference sequence). The CDR3 loop spans 14 amino acids. The V gene lost 7 bases and the J gene lost 4 bases, with 16 bases spanning the gap. CDR3 residues: CASTPLSQGTEAFF. The CDR3 DNA sequence: TGTGCCAGCACCCCGCTCAGCCAGGGCACTGAAGCTTTCTTT.

V is TRBV11-2 and J is TRBJ1-1; D remains unclear. Looked up from germline, CDR1 is SGHAT and CDR2 is FQNNGV. The CDR3 has 13 residues. Between the trimmed V and J ends, which lost 1 base and 1 base, there was a span of 4 bases. CDR3 nucleotides: TGTGCCAGCAGCTTAGTTAGGAACACTGAAGCTTTCTTT. It translates to CASSLVRNTEAFF.

This clone was counted a few times. This chain uses TRBV5-1 with TRBJ2-5; D unresolved. V dropped 0 bases and J dropped 5 bases, with 8 bases sitting between them. Looked up from germline, CDR1 is SGHRS and CDR2 is YFSETQ. The CDR3 length is 13 residues. In nucleotides, the CDR3 is TGCGCCAGCAGCTTGGGGGTGAGGGAGACCCAGTACTTC. Protein sequence: CASSLGVRETQYF.

The V call is TRBV28, the J call TRBJ2-1; D possibly corresponds to TRBD1 (10 bases). This CDR3 region has 16 residues. Germline lookup yields CDR1 MDHEN and CDR2 SYDVKM. V lost 11 bases to trimming and J lost 7 bases, with 27 bases between them. The CDR3 is CAGQGVGSGSFNEQFF. For the CDR3, the DNA is TGTGCCGGACAGGGGGTAGGTAGCGGGAGTTTTAATGAGCAGTTCTTC. The variable domain in full, with the rest retrieved from reference TRBV28 and TRBJ2-1, is DVKVTQSSRYLVKRTGEKVFLECVQDMDHENMFWYRQDPGLGLRLIYFSYDVKMKEKGDIPEGYSVSREKKERFSLILESASTNQTSMYLCAGQGVGSGSFNEQFFGPGTRLTVL.

The CDR3, as DNA: TGTGCCAGCAGCTTACACACAGGAAGCACAGATACGCAGTATTTT. Protein sequence: CASSLHTGSTDTQYF. V gene TRBV7-7 combines with J gene TRBJ2-3; D may be TRBD1 (5 bases). Trimming took off 2 bases at V and 0 bases at J, with 9 bases between the two ends. The CDR3 extends over 15 amino acids. Germline assignment: CDR1 SSHAT and CDR2 FNYEAQ (reference sequence).

DNA of the CDR3: TGTGCCAGCAAAATTGACAGCCTATCGCCCCAGCATTTT. It specifies CASKIDSLSPQHF. The chain links TRBV6-5 to TRBJ1-5; a possible D gene is TRBD1 (5 bases). CDR1 and CDR2 from the germline V gene are MNHEY and SVGAGI. The CDR3 sequence is 13 residues long. The V end was cut by 7 bases, the J end by 9 bases, with 16 bases between.

The rearrangement uses TRBV5-1 and TRBJ1-3; 9 bases map to TRBD1. Losses at the gene ends were 4 bases for V and 4 bases for J; bases not matched to a gene: 6. This CDR3 contains 15 residues. Germline CDR1 reads SGHRS; CDR2 reads YFSETQ. In nucleotides, the CDR3 is TGCGCCAGCAGCCTTGGGACAGGGTTCGGAAACACCATATATTTT. Amino acids: CASSLGTGFGNTIYF.

The chain is built from TRBV5-1 and TRBJ2-1; 12 nucleotides match TRBD2. The CDR3 is 17 amino acids. The junction had 5 bases not matched to a gene; V was cut back by 4 bases and J by 0 bases. Per the germline V gene, CDR1 is SGHRS and CDR2 is YFSETQ. The CDR3 DNA sequence: TGCGCCAGCAGCGACGGACTAGCGGGACCCTCCTACAATGAGCAGTTCTTC. This encodes CASSDGLAGPSYNEQFF.

The V and J genes are TRBV15 and TRBJ1-2; D is uncertain. The CDR3 runs to 13 residues. CDR1 and CDR2 (germline): LNHNV, YYDKDF (reference sequence). Trimming removed 2 bases at V and 8 bases at J, with 12 bases between. The CDR3 region has the DNA TGTGCCACCAGCAGACCGGAGTCTGGCGGCTACACCTTC. This codes for CATSRPESGGYTF.

The J gene is TRBJ2-3, the V gene TRBV6-5, with 10 bases lining up with TRBD1. V gave up 6 bases and J gave up 5 bases; unmatched junction bases: 8. The germline gives CDR1 MNHEY, CDR2 SVGAGI. This CDR3 has 15 residues. CDR3: CASSEWTGGRDTQYF. The CDR3 coding sequence is TGTGCCAGCAGCGAGTGGACAGGGGGGAGAGATACGCAGTATTTT.

Only one count was recorded for this clone. The chain joins TRBV5-1 to TRBJ2-1, with a tentative D call TRBD1 (6 bases). Germline lookup yields CDR1 SGHRS and CDR2 YFSETQ. The CDR3 is made up of 12 amino acids. Between the trimmed V and J ends, which lost 4 bases and 9 bases, there was a span of 11 bases. The CDR3: CASSPTGIEQFF. CDR3 in DNA: TGCGCCAGCAGCCCAACAGGGATTGAGCAGTTCTTC.

V and J are TRBV3-1 (or the pseudogene TRBV3-2) and TRBJ2-1; unclear D gene. Trimming removed 2 bases at V and 9 bases at J, with 8 bases between. The germline gives CDR1 LGHDT, CDR2 YNNKEL (reference sequence). The CDR3 spans 12 residues. The CDR3 region has the DNA TGTGCCAGCAGCCAATTTTCCCTTGAGCAGTTCTTC. Encoded protein: CASSQFSLEQFF.